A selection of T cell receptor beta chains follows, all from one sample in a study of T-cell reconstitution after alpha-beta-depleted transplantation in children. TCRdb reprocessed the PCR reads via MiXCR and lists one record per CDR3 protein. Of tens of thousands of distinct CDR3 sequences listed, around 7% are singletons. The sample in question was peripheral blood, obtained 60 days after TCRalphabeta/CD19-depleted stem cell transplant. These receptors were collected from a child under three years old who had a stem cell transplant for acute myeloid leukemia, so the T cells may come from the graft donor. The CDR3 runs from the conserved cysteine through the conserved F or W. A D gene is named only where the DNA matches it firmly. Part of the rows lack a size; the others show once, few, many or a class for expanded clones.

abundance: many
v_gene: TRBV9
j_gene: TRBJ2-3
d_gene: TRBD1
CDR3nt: TGTGCCAGCAGCGTCGGGACAGGGGCGAACACAGATACGCAGTATTTT
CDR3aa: CASSVGTGANTDTQYF

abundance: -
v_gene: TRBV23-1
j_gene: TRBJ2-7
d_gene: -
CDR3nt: TGCGCCAGCGTCCTACAGCCCCGGACTTGCGGGTCCTACGAGCAGTACTTC
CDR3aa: CASVLQPRTCGSYEQYF

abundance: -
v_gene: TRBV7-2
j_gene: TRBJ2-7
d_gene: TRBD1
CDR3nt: TGTGCCAACACATTGACAGGGAAGGATCACGAGCAGTACTTC
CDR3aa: CANTLTGKDHEQYF

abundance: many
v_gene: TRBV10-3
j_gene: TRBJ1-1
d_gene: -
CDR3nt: TGTGCCATCAGTGAGTCGAGGGGGTGGGGGATGACTGAAGCTTTCTTT
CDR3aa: CAISESRGWGMTEAFF

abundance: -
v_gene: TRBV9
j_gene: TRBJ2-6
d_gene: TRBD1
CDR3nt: TGTGCCAGCAGCCCTCGGACAGGGGGGTCTGGGGCCAACGTCCTGACTTTC
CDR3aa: CASSPRTGGSGANVLTF

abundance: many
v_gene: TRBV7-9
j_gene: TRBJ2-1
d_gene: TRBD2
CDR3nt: TGTGCCAGCAGCTTACCGGGACTAGCGGGAGTGAATGAGCAGTTCTTC
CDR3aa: CASSLPGLAGVNEQFF

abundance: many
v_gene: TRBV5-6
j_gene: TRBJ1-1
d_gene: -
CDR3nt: TGTGCCAGCAGCTTGAATCCCAGGGGCGGGGCTGAAGCTTTCTTT
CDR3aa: CASSLNPRGGAEAFF

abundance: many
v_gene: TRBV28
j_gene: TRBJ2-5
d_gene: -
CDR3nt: TGTGCCAGCTGGGGTTACGAGAACCAAGAGACCCAGTACTTC
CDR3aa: CASWGYENQETQYF

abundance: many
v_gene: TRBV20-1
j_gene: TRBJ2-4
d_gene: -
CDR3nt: TGCAGTGCTAGAGATCTCCTACGTCTCAACATTCAGTACTTC
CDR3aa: CSARDLLRLNIQYF

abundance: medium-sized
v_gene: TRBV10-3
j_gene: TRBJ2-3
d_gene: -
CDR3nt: TGTGCCATCAGACCGGGACCCGGCACAGATACGCAGTATTTT
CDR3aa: CAIRPGPGTDTQYF

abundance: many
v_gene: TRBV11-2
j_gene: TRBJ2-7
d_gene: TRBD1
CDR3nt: TGTGCCAGCACCGGGACAGTGAGCTCCTACGAGCAGTACTTC
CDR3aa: CASTGTVSSYEQYF

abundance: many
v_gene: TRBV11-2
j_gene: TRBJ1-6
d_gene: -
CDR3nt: TGTGCCAGCAGGGTCCGATCCCCAAATTCACCCCTCCACTTT
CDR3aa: CASRVRSPNSPLHF

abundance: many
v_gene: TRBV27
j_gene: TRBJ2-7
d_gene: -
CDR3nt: TGTGCCAGCAGTTTACCGGGACGGATCTACGAGCAGTACTTC
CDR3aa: CASSLPGRIYEQYF

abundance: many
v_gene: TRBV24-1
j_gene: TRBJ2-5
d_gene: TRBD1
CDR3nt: TGTGCCACCAGTGACCAGGGGGAAGAGACCCAGTACTTC
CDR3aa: CATSDQGEETQYF

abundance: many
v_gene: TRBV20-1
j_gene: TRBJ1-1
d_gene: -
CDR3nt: TGCAGTGCTTTTACAGGGCTGGACACTGAAGCTTTCTTT
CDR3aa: CSAFTGLDTEAFF

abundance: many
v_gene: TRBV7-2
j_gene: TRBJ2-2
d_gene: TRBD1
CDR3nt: TGTGCCAGCAGTAAAGGGGGCAACACCGGGGAGCTGTTTTTT
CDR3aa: CASSKGGNTGELFF

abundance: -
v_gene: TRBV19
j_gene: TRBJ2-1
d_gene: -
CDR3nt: TGTGCCAGTAGCTGGGGGCCCGGCGATGAGCAGTTCTTC
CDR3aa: CASSWGPGDEQFF

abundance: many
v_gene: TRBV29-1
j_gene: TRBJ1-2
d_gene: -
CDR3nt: TGCAGCGTTGAAGGGGGCTGGGGTGACGGCTACACCTTC
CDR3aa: CSVEGGWGDGYTF

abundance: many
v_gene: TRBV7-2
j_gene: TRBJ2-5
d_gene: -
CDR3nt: TGTGCCAGCAGCCAAGGAGAGACCCAGTACTTC
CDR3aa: CASSQGETQYF

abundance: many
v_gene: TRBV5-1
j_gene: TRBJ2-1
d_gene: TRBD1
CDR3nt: TGCGCCAGCAGCTCCGGGACAGGGTGGCCTTCGCAGTTCTTC
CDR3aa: CASSSGTGWPSQFF

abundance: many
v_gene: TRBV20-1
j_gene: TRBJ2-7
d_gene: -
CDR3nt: TGCAGTGCTAGAGATAGAAGACGAGAAGTGAGAGTCTACGAGCAGTACTTC
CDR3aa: CSARDRRREVRVYEQYF

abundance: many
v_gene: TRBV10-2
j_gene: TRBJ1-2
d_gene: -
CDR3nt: TGCGCCAGCAGTGAGATTTTCTCCGGGGGATCCCCCTCTAACTATGGCTACACCTTC
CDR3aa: CASSEIFSGGSPSNYGYTF

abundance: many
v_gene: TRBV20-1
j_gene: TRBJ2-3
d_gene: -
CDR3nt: TGCAGTGCTCCCTCGGGGCCCTACACAGATACGCAGTATTTT
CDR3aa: CSAPSGPYTDTQYF

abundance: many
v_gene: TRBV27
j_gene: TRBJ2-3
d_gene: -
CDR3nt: TGTGCCAGCAGTTTAGTAGGCAGGGGCACAGATACGCAGTATTTT
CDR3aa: CASSLVGRGTDTQYF

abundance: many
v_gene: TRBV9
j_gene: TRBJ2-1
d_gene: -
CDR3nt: TGTGCCAGCAGCGTAGGCAGGGGATCCTACAATGAGCAGTTCTTC
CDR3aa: CASSVGRGSYNEQFF

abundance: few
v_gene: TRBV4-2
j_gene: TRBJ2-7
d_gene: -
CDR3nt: TGTGCCAGCAGCCAACATACAGGGACCGAGCAGTACTTC
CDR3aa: CASSQHTGTEQYF

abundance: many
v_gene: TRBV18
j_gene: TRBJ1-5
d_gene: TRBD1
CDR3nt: TGTGCCAGCTCACCACCGGGACAGGGACCCGGACCGGCAGCTCAGCCCCAGCATTTT
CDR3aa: CASSPPGQGPGPAAQPQHF

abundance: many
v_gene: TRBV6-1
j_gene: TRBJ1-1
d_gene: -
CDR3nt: TGTGCCAGCAGTGCCGGGAGACGGGGAGCTTTCTTT
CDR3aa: CASSAGRRGAFF

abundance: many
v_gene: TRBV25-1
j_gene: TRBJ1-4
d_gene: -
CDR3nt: TGTGCCTTCCATACAGGTTACGGGCCTCAGTATGAAAAACTGTTTTTT
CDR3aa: CAFHTGYGPQYEKLFF

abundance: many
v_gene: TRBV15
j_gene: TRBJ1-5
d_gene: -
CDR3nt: TGTGCCACCAGCAGAGACGGCTATAGCAATCAGCCCCAGCATTTT
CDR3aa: CATSRDGYSNQPQHF

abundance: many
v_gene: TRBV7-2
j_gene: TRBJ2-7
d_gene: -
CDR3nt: TGTGCCAGCAGCTCAAAGTTCATTAGGGTCTACGAGCAGTACTTC
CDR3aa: CASSSKFIRVYEQYF

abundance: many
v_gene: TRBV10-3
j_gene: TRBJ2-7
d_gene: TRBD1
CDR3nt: TGTGCCATCAGTGGTGGGACAGGGAGTTACGAGCAGTACTTC
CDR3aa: CAISGGTGSYEQYF

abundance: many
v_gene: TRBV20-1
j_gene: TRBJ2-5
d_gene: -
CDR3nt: TGCAGTGCTACCATGGAGGGCCCTCTCTATTGGAGGGGGATCGGAGAGACCCAGTACTTC
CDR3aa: CSATMEGPLYWRGIGETQYF

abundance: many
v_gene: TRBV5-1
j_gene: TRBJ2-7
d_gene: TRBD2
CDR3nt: TGCGCCAGCAGCTCGGGGGGGACTAACCCCCTCGAGCAGTACTTC
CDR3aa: CASSSGGTNPLEQYF

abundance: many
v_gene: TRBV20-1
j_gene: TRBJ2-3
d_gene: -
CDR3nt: TGCAGTGCCGGGACGGCAGGGGTGCAGTATTTT
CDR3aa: CSAGTAGVQYF

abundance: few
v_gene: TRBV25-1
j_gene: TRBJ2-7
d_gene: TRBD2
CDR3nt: TGTGCCAGCAGTGAATGGGAGGGCACAGGATCCTACGAGCAGTACTTC
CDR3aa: CASSEWEGTGSYEQYF

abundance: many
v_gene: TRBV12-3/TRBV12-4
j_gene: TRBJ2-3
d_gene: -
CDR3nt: TGTGCCAGCAGTTTAGAGAGAGCCCGACCCACAGATACGCAGTATTTT
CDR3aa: CASSLERARPTDTQYF

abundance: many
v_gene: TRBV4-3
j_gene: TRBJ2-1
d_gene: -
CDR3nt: TGCGCCAGCAGCCAAGTCCCGGGACACAATGAGCAGTTCTTC
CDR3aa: CASSQVPGHNEQFF

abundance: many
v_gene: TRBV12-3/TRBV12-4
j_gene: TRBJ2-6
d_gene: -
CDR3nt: TGTGCCAGCAGTTTAGCGCTCTCTGGGGCCAACGTCCTGACTTTC
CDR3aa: CASSLALSGANVLTF

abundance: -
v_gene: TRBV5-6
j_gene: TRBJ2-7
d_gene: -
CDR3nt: TGTGCCATCAGCCCCGGACTGGGTTCCTACGCGCAGTACTTC
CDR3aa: CAISPGLGSYAQYF

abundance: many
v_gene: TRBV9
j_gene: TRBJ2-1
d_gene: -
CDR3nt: TGTGCCAGCAGCGTAGACTACAATGAGCAGTTCTTC
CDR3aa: CASSVDYNEQFF

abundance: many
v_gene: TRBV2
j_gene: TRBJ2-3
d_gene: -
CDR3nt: TGTGCCAGCAAGGAGCGGTACACAGATACGCAGTATTTT
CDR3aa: CASKERYTDTQYF

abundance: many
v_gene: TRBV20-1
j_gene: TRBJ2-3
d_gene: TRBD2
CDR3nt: TGCAGTGCTTTACTAGCGGGAACGGATACGCAGTATTTT
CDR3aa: CSALLAGTDTQYF

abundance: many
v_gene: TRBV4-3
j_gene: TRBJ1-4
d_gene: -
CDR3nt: TGCGCCAGCAGCCAAGAATTACAGGCCAAATTTGAAAAACTGTTTTTT
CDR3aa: CASSQELQAKFEKLFF

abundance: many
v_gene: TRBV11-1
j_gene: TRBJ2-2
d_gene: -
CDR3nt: TGTGCCAGTACGAGGGGAGTCACCGGGGAGCTGTTTTTT
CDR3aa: CASTRGVTGELFF

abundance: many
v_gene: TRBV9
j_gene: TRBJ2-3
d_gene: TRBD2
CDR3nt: TGTGCCAGCAGCCCCCGGACTAGCGGGGTCACAGATACGCAGTATTTT
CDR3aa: CASSPRTSGVTDTQYF

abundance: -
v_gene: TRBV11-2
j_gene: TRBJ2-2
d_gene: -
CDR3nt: TGTGCCAGTTTGAGGGGGGGGGAGCTGTTTTTT
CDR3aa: CASLRGGELFF

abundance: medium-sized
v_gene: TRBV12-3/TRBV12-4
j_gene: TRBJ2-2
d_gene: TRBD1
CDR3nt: TGTGCCAGCAGTTTAGCCGACAGGGAAGCCGGGGAGCTGTTTTTT
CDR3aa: CASSLADREAGELFF

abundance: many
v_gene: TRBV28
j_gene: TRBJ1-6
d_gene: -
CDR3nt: TGTGCCAGCAGCACCCGCGCCCTCCACTTT
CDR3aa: CASSTRALHF

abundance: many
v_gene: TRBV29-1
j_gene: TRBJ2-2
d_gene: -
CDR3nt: TGCAGCGCCGGACGATCGGGGGCCGGGGAGCTGTTTTTT
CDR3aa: CSAGRSGAGELFF

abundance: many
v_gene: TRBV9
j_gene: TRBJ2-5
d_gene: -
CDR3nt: TGTGCCAGCAGCGACCCGTTGGGGTGGGAGGCTGAGACCCAGTACTTC
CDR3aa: CASSDPLGWEAETQYF

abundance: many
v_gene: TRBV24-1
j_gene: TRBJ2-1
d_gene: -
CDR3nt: TGTGCCACCAGTGAAACTTTTCGGGGGGAGCAGTTCTTC
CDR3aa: CATSETFRGEQFF

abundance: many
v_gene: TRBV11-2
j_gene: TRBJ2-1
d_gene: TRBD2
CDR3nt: TGTGCCAGCAGCTTAGTGTATGGGTCTACTAGCGGGAGGGGAGGTGAGCAGTTCTTC
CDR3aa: CASSLVYGSTSGRGGEQFF

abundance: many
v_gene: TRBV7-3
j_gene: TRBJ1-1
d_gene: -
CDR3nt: TGTGCCAGCAGCTTAGGCGGAGTGAACACTGAAGCTTTCTTT
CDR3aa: CASSLGGVNTEAFF

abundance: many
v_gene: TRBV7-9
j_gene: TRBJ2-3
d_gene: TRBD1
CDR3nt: TGTGCCAGCAGCTCGACAGGGGGCCTGACAGATACGCAGTATTTT
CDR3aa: CASSSTGGLTDTQYF

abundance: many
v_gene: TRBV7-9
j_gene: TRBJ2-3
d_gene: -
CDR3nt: TGTGCCAGCGTTGGAGGCACAGATACGCAGTATTTT
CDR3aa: CASVGGTDTQYF

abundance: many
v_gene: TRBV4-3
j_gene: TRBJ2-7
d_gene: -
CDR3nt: TGCGCCAGCAGCCAAGGGTACGCGGGGACTTTCCCCTACGAGCAGTACTTC
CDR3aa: CASSQGYAGTFPYEQYF

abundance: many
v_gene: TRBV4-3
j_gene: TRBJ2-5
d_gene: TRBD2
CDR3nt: TGCGCCAGCAGCCAAGATGGGGTAGGGACTAGTAGGGTGGAGACCCAGTACTTC
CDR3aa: CASSQDGVGTSRVETQYF

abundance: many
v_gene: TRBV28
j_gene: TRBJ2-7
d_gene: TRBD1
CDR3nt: TGTGCCAGCAGCCCTCAGACAGGGATCGCCTACGAGCAGTACTTC
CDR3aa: CASSPQTGIAYEQYF

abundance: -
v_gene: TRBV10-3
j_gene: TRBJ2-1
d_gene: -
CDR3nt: TGTGCCTTCAGTGTGGGGCTTTACAATGAGCAGTTCTTC
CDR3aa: CAFSVGLYNEQFF